This T cell receptor (beta chain) was captured in a study of CD8 T cells in Susac syndrome. CD8+ and CD4+ T cells taken from blood had their TCR beta sequenced. The CDR3 contains 11 residues. Trimming removed 2 bases at V and 6 bases at J, with 4 bases between. In germline, CDR1 is PRHDT, CDR2 FYEKMQ (reference sequence). With random hexamers, about 0.5 to 1 ug RNA was reverse transcribed. The method of amplification for TCR beta CDR3 was immunoSEQ multiplex PCR, covering 54 Vbeta and 13 Jbeta. Using its own MiXCR run on the immunoSEQ multiplex PCR reads, TCRdb lists one record per CDR3 protein. The sample lists roughly 100,000 distinct CDR3 sequences; less than 95% were seen once.

The clonotype comes from a human donor with Susac syndrome. This chain links TRBV13 with TRBJ1-1; D gene unclear. Sequencing was done on a sample of CD8+ T cells from PBMCs. The CDR3 is CASSLNAEAFF. CDR3 DNA: TGTGCCAGCAGCTTAAACGCTGAAGCTTTCTTT.